One sample yielded the 32 T cell receptor beta chains listed below, sequenced in a study of T cell repertoires in cytomegalovirus infection. TCRdb recomputed calls from the reads with MiXCR, one row per CDR3 protein. The sample has about 920,000 distinct CDR3 sequences, approximately 31% seen once. No antigen has been assigned to these receptors. Specimen: cultured CD8+ T cells from PBMCs, collected from culture after CMV antigen stimulation. The receptors come from a human donor in good health (CMV status not recorded). Some clones in this sample may be carry-over from other donors' samples.

The chain combines TRBV5-4 with TRBJ2-3; D may match TRBD1 or TRBD2 (5 bases each). Germline V gives CDR1 SGHNT, CDR2 YYREEE (reference sequence). Trimming pared 3 bases from V and 5 bases from J, leaving 16 bases between. This CDR3 is built from 15 residues. The chain's CDR3 is CASSSEARGVDTQYF. Written as DNA, the CDR3 is TGTGCCAGCAGCTCCGAAGCCCGAGGGGTAGATACGCAGTATTTT.

At least ten counts were recorded for this clonotype. V and J are TRBV6-2 or TRBV6-3 and TRBJ2-7; D is tentatively TRBD1 or TRBD2 (5 bases each). The germline V and J ends were trimmed by 5 bases and 4 bases, with 12 bases remaining between them. This CDR3 has 13 residues. Germline V CDR1 and CDR2: MNHEY, SVGEGT. CDR3 nucleotides: TGTGCCAGCAGTCCGGGACGGATTTACGAGCAGTACGTC. Translating gives CASSPGRIYEQYV.

This clonotype was seen a few times. The chain has TRBV20-1 and TRBJ2-5; D not resolved. The CDR3 is made up of 12 amino acids. CDR1 is DFQATT, CDR2 SNEGSKA, per germline (reference sequence). Trimming pared 6 bases from V and 3 bases from J, leaving 11 bases between. The chain's CDR3 is CSAPGKKETQYF. The CDR3 DNA is TGCAGTGCCCCCGGCAAGAAAGAGACCCAGTACTTC.

This chain links TRBV2 with TRBJ1-3; D not resolved. CDR3 length equals 13 residues. Germline V gene data show CDR1 as SNHLY and CDR2 as FYNNEI. The V and J ends lost 7 bases and 0 bases respectively, with 7 bases between them. As DNA, the CDR3 is TGTGCCAGCAAACCTAGCTCTGGAAACACCATATATTTT. Amino acid sequence: CASKPSSGNTIYF.

This clonotype was seen a few times. CDR3 in amino acids: CASNYDRAGGYGYTF. CDR3 nucleotide sequence: TGTGCCAGCAACTACGACAGGGCAGGGGGCTATGGCTACACCTTC. The genes are TRBV6-2 or TRBV6-3 and TRBJ1-2; 7 nucleotides agree with TRBD1. The CDR3 consists of 15 residues. Germline CDR1 and CDR2: MNHEY and SVGEGT. V was pared by 7 bases and J by 4 bases, with 12 bases of the junction left unmatched.

This chain uses TRBV6-1 with TRBJ2-1, with D unresolved. The CDR3 spans 15 residues. V lost 5 bases and J lost 0, with 11 bases in between. Germline V gene lookup returns CDR1 MNHNS and CDR2 SASEGT. CDR3: CASSYLGFSYNEQFF. The CDR3 DNA sequence: TGTGCCAGCAGTTATTTGGGGTTCTCCTACAATGAGCAGTTCTTC.

The V gene is TRBV5-5, the J gene TRBJ2-3; no reliable D call. V was pared by 4 bases and J by 3 bases, with 15 bases between. From germline, CDR1 is SGHKS and CDR2 YYEKEE (reference sequence). The CDR3 totals 15 residues. The CDR3 protein is CASSGLEMGTDTQYF. CDR3 in DNA: TGTGCCAGCAGCGGCCTAGAAATGGGGACAGATACGCAGTATTTT.

The chain employs TRBV6-1 and TRBJ1-1, with a weak D call TRBD1 (6 bases). Trimming removed 5 bases at V and 5 bases at J, with 18 bases between. CDR1 and CDR2 (germline): MNHNS, SASEGT. The CDR3 loop spans 15 amino acids. CDR3 sequence: CASSLSTGLGTEAFF. The DNA for the CDR3 is TGTGCCAGCAGTTTAAGCACAGGGCTGGGGACTGAAGCTTTCTTT.

This clonotype was recorded a few times. The J gene is TRBJ2-3, the V gene TRBV11-3, with a weak D call TRBD2 (6 bases). The CDR3 has 16 amino acids. Trimming left V 5 bases short and J 0 bases short, with 15 bases between. Germline CDR1 and CDR2: SGHNT and YENEEA. The CDR3 is CASSGATGESTDTQYF. CDR3 bases: TGTGCCAGCAGCGGAGCCACGGGAGAAAGCACAGATACGCAGTATTTT. Combining the CDR3 with reference TRBV11-3 and TRBJ2-3 gives the whole variable domain EAGVVQSPRYKIIEKKQPVAFWCNPISGHNTLYWYLQNLGQGPELLIRYENEEAVDDSQLPKDRFSAERLKGVDSTLKIQPAELGDSAVYLCASSGATGESTDTQYFGPGTRLTVL.

This chain links TRBV27 with TRBJ2-1, with D perhaps matching TRBD2 (6 bases). From germline, CDR1 is MNHEY and CDR2 SMNVEV (reference sequence). This CDR3 contains 16 residues. Trimming removed 7 bases from V and 3 bases from J, with 19 bases in between. The CDR3 bases are TGTGCCAGCACCCCCTCGGCCGGGGACTTCTACAATGAGCAGTTCTTC. Residues: CASTPSAGDFYNEQFF.

The rearrangement links TRBV4-1 to TRBJ2-3; no clear D. CDR3 length: 14 residues. Per germline, CDR1 MGHRA and CDR2 YSYEKL. The V end lost 0 bases, the J end lost 6 bases, and 10 bases lay between the germline ends. The CDR3 loop is CASSQEGFSDTQYF. In DNA, the CDR3 is TGCGCCAGCAGCCAAGAGGGGTTCTCGGATACGCAGTATTTT.

This clonotype appeared many times. This rearrangement joins TRBV7-9 to TRBJ1-5, with TRBD1 as a possible D gene (5 bases). CDR1 is SEHNR and CDR2 is FQNEAQ in the germline V gene (reference sequence). The CDR3 sequence is 13 residues long. The V end was cut by 3 bases, the J end by 5 bases, with 8 bases between. CDR3 loop: CASSFQGDQPQHF. The CDR3 DNA reads TGTGCCAGCAGCTTCCAAGGGGATCAGCCCCAGCATTTT.

This clonotype has a handful of counts. The chain carries TRBV27 and TRBJ1-2; D possibly corresponds to TRBD1 (6 bases). The CDR3 extends over 13 amino acids. The V gene lost 5 bases and the J gene lost 8 bases, with 15 bases spanning the gap. Looked up from germline, CDR1 is MNHEY and CDR2 is SMNVEV (reference sequence). In nucleotides, the CDR3 is TGTGCCAGCAGTCTCCGGGACACGAGGGGCTACACCTTC. Translation: CASSLRDTRGYTF.

The rearrangement uses TRBV18 and TRBJ1-2; D may be TRBD1 (5 bases). V lost 3 bases and J 1 base, leaving 18 bases between the germline ends. Germline V gene sequence: CDR1 KGHSH, CDR2 LQKENI. The CDR3 is made up of 17 amino acids. The CDR3 DNA sequence: TGTGCCAGCTCACCGACTTTCGACAGCGTCCGTAACTATGGCTACACCTTC. Protein: CASSPTFDSVRNYGYTF.

There are a few counts of this clonotype. The V gene is TRBV27, the J gene TRBJ2-3; 7 nucleotides line up with TRBD2. CDR3 length: 13 residues. The V segment lost 6 bases and the J segment 3 bases; nucleotides outside the gene matches: 3. In germline, CDR1 is MNHEY, CDR2 SMNVEV (reference sequence). The CDR3 nucleotides read TGTGCCAGCAGGGGGGGGATGACAGATACGCAGTATTTT. Its translation is CASRGGMTDTQYF.

This clonotype has a handful of counts. The V and J genes are TRBV6-5 and TRBJ1-2; 8 bases fit TRBD1. In germline, CDR1 is MNHEY, CDR2 SVGAGI. This CDR3 has 17 residues. With 5 bases clipped from V and 8 bases from J, the junction kept 19 bases outside the gene matches. The chain's CDR3 is CASSNLVTGGVREGYTF. The CDR3 DNA reads TGTGCCAGCAGTAATCTTGTTACAGGGGGAGTACGGGAAGGCTACACCTTC.

The chain has TRBV5-6 and TRBJ1-1; D is ambiguous. The length of the CDR3 is 15 residues. V was pared by 2 bases and J by 0 bases, with 11 bases between. CDR1 is SGHDT, CDR2 YYEEEE, per germline. CDR3 in amino acids: CASSLPFAMNTEAFF. The DNA of the CDR3 is TGTGCCAGCAGCTTACCTTTTGCAATGAACACTGAAGCTTTCTTT.

This chain connects TRBV12-3 or TRBV12-4 to TRBJ2-7; D might be TRBD1 (6 bases). V gave up 5 bases and J gave up 0 bases, with 14 bases separating them. The CDR3 has 15 residues. DNA of the CDR3: TGTGCCAGCAGTCCTACAGGGCTTCCCTCCTACGAGCAGTACGTC. It translates to CASSPTGLPSYEQYV.

This sequence joins TRBV12-3 or TRBV12-4 and TRBJ2-7; 10 bases fit TRBD1. This CDR3 is 16 amino acids long. The V and J ends lost 3 bases and 4 bases, in that order; junction bases with no gene match: 9. CDR3 loop: CASSFYGTGVQYEQYF. In DNA, the CDR3 is TGTGCCAGCAGTTTCTATGGGACAGGGGTCCAGTACGAGCAGTACTTC.

As regards this clonotype: Given a much more abundant clone one base away, this may be a read error. J is TRBJ2-1 and V is TRBV6-5, with 8 positions matching TRBD2. V trimming: 2 bases; J trimming: 5 bases; junction bases outside the gene matches: 5. Germline V gives CDR1 MNHEY, CDR2 SVGAGI. There are 15 residues in the CDR3. This chain's CDR3 is CASSYIGGADNEQFF. CDR3 bases: TGTGCCAGCAGTTACATCGGGGGGGCTGACAATGAGCAGTTCTTC.

The gene calls are TRBV29-1 and TRBJ1-1, with TRBD1 matching over 7 bases. Germline CDR1 is SQVTM and CDR2 is ANQGSEA. J lost 1 base, V lost 6 bases, and 2 bases had no gene match. CDR3 size: 12 residues. CDR3 sequence reads: CSVGQTNTEAFF. DNA for the CDR3: TGCAGCGTGGGACAGACGAACACTGAAGCTTTCTTT. Full variable domain (outside the CDR3, taken from reference TRBV29-1 and TRBJ1-1): SAVISQKPSRDICQRGTSLTIQCQVDSQVTMMFWYRQQPGQSLTLIATANQGSEATYESGFVIDKFPISRPNLTFSTLTVSNMSPEDSSIYLCSVGQTNTEAFFGQGTRLTVV.

This chain uses TRBV7-7 with TRBJ2-5, with 9 bases fitting TRBD2. The length of the CDR3 is 17 residues. CDR1 is SSHAT and CDR2 is FNYEAQ in the germline V gene (reference sequence). The CDR3 DNA is TGTGCTAGCCGCCGTTTGAGCGGGGGGCTTGTCCAAGAGACCCAGTACTTC. Translated, it gives CASRRLSGGLVQETQYF. The variable domain in full, with the rest retrieved from reference TRBV7-7 and TRBJ2-5, is GAGVSQSPRYKVTKRGQDVTLRCDPISSHATLYWYQQALGQGPEFLTYFNYEAQPDKSGLPSDRFSAERPEGSISTLTIQRTEQRDSAMYRCASRRLSGGLVQETQYFGPGTRLLVL.

This clonotype was observed a handful of times. The chain employs TRBV2 and TRBJ2-1; 9 bases fit TRBD2. The V segment lost 2 bases and the J segment 9 bases; nucleotides outside the gene matches: 8. Looked up from germline, CDR1 is SNHLY and CDR2 is FYNNEI. CDR3 length: 15 amino acids. In DNA form, the CDR3 reads TGTGCCAGCAGTGAAAGGGCGGGGGGGCGATCTGAGCAGTTCTTC. It is translated as CASSERAGGRSEQFF.

This clonotype was seen a handful of times. The rearrangement joins TRBV6-6 to TRBJ2-7; 7 bases are a match to TRBD1. The CDR3 has 14 residues. CDR1 MNHNY and CDR2 SVGAGI come from the germline V gene (reference sequence). J gave up 3 bases and V 5 bases, and 7 bases lay outside the gene matches. The CDR3 region is CASSRRDRNYEQYV. The DNA of the CDR3 is TGTGCCAGCAGTCGTCGGGACAGAAACTACGAGCAGTACGTC.

The genes are TRBV15 and TRBJ1-1; no reliable D call. Trimming took 1 base from V and 0 from J, leaving 9 bases between them. Per the germline V gene, CDR1 is LNHNV and CDR2 is YYDKDF (reference sequence). This CDR3 comprises 15 residues. CDR3 sequence: CATSRGNRLNTEAFF. CDR3 coding DNA: TGTGCCACCAGCAGAGGAAACAGATTGAACACTGAAGCTTTCTTT.

In its sample, this clonotype was seen a few times. CDR3 nucleotides: TGTGCCAGCAGCACCAATTCTAGGCCCCAGCATTTT. Translation gives CASSTNSRPQHF. The chain is built from TRBV6-2 or TRBV6-3 and TRBJ1-5, with D unresolved. V lost 6 bases to trimming and J lost 9 bases, with 12 bases between them. The CDR3 extends over 12 amino acids. The germline V gene encodes CDR1 MNHEY and CDR2 SVGEGT.

The sample holds many counts of this clonotype. The rearrangement joins TRBV7-9 to TRBJ2-1; no firm D call. This CDR3 has 12 residues. Germline values: CDR1 SEHNR, CDR2 FQNEAQ (reference sequence). V was pared by 6 bases and J by 2 bases, with 5 bases between. CDR3 DNA sequence: TGTGCCAGCAGTAACGCCTACAATGAGCAGTTCTTC. This translates into CASSNAYNEQFF.

The rearrangement uses TRBV5-6 and TRBJ1-1, with D unclear. V was clipped by 4 bases and J by 6 bases, with 16 bases between them. CDR3 length: 14 residues. Germline V gene lookup returns CDR1 SGHDT and CDR2 YYEEEE. DNA of the CDR3: TGTGCCAGCAGCCCTGGAGTCTCGGGTGCTGAAGCTTTCTTT. Translated: CASSPGVSGAEAFF.

The chain combines TRBV19 with TRBJ1-1, with D unresolved. This CDR3 comprises 15 residues. CDR1 is LNHDA, CDR2 SQIVND, per germline (reference sequence). V shed 2 bases and J shed 6 bases, with 16 bases lying between them. In DNA, the CDR3 is TGTGCCAGTAGTATAATGCCAGGTACAGACTCTGAAGCTTTCTTT. As protein: CASSIMPGTDSEAFF.

The CDR3 reads CASSMEQVNEQFF. Written as DNA, the CDR3 is TGTGCCAGTAGTATGGAACAGGTCAATGAGCAGTTCTTC. The J gene is TRBJ2-1, the V gene TRBV19, with D possibly matching TRBD1 (5 bases). Germline lookup yields CDR1 LNHDA and CDR2 SQIVND (reference sequence). The CDR3 loop spans 13 amino acids. V was trimmed by 3 bases and J by 6 bases, leaving 9 bases between them.

In this sample, this clonotype turned up many times. The chain is built from TRBV7-9 and TRBJ1-1, with D possibly matching TRBD1 (6 bases). Germline CDR1 SEHNR, CDR2 FQNEAQ (reference sequence). This CDR3 contains 18 residues. V was shortened by 0 bases and J by 5 bases, with 22 bases between the two germline ends. The CDR3 is CASSLASIPGVGKTEAFF. The CDR3 DNA follows: TGTGCCAGCAGCTTAGCGAGTATTCCAGGGGTGGGTAAGACTGAAGCTTTCTTT.

The chain uses TRBV7-8 and TRBJ1-1, with D tentatively TRBD1 (6 bases). The CDR3 has 15 residues. Trimming took off 5 bases at V and 1 base at J, with 14 bases between the two ends. Germline CDR1 and CDR2: SGHVS and FQNEAQ. This CDR3 is CASSGRGLRNTEAFF. The CDR3 DNA follows: TGTGCCAGCAGCGGCAGGGGCCTCCGGAACACTGAAGCTTTCTTT.